What follows is one T cell receptor beta chain and its context. The sample holds a few counts of this clonotype. What antigen it recognizes has not been identified. The sample holds no much larger clone one base away, and base qualities are not on file. The data stem from a study of molecular identifiers for immune sequencing clone quantification (dated by TCRdb to between 2017 and 2018). Some background on the complete study: For a replicate experiment, the RNA from either roughly 18,000 or 92,000 naive CD8 T cells was divided into five aliquots, and four of those aliquots went on to sequencing. CD8 T cells were used in a methods study to benchmark molecular-identifier clustering-based TCR repertoire sequencing (MIDCIRS) and TCR RNA copy counting. On the study overall, not on this receptor specifically: Even against a background of one million naive CD8 T cells, spiked-in Jurkat TCR RNA amounting to a single cell's worth was reported to be detectable. Modeling estimated about 3.3 recovered TCR RNA copies per cell, compared with about ten by digital PCR, which implies approximately 30% capture efficiency. Highly expanded clone sizes could be underestimated because identical TCR molecules may share a barcode. The naive libraries included spiked-in Jurkat TCR RNA (around 10 copies' worth), and this RNA is not part of the donor repertoire. When barcode sub-clustering was left out, chimeric consensus sequences inflated TCR diversity, with chimeras reaching as high as 47%. In CMV-specific effector cells, over 99% of molecules were held by clones above 20 RNA copies, whereas under 1% of molecules were held by such clones in naive cells.

V ends up 1 base short and J 2 bases short, with an unmatched junction base count of 8. The germline V gene (reference sequence) sets CDR1 to LNHDA and CDR2 to SQIVND. Counted from cysteine to phenylalanine, this CDR3 has 16 amino acids. Of all the DNA, just the CDR3 is kept, 48 bases in frame from base 1. Libraries were constructed by PCR. Sequencer: NextSeq 500. Preparation of bulk TCR libraries followed a previously described approach, with the TCR primers listed in Table S5. The Qiagen AllPrep DNA/RNA kit was used to purify total RNA. Before analysis, reads from multiple sequencing runs of the same library were pooled. Per the original workflow: Only reads with exact TCR constant sequence were kept, trimmed to 150 nt, and grouped by their 12-nt molecular barcodes. Reads in each barcode group were sub-clustered using a 15% Levenshtein threshold, and a quality-weighted consensus sequence was built for each RNA molecule. Non-functional sequences were discarded, and so were lower-count sequences lying one edit away from another sequence. Barcode sub-clusters with fewer than 20% of the maximum read count were removed, based on fitting two negative binomial distributions. The public reads were reanalyzed by TCRdb: fastp trimming at Q25, MiXCR alignment, in-frame beta chains only. Each entry merges the rows of one CDR3 protein and shows their most common DNA and genes. For this entry, the V and J calls and clone size follow TCRdb and not the study's own pipeline. Recorded for this sample are over 550,000 distinct CDR3 sequences; roughly 23% of them occurred a single time. The ten largest clones take up about 0.73% of the sample.

Naive CD8 T cell libraries were made from around 20,000 to 1,000,000 sorted cells using 10%, 30% or 50% of purified RNA. Naive CD8 T cells, defined as CD8+CD4-CCR7+CD45RA+, were FACS-sorted into RLT Plus buffer on a BD FACSAria II. Roughly nine TCR copies' worth of Jurkat RNA were spiked into roughly 19,000-1,000,000 naive CD8 T cell samples to test detection sensitivity. Enrichment of CD8 T cells was performed with RosetteSep CD8+ T Cell Enrichment Cocktail and Ficoll-Paque, after which ACK red cell lysis was carried out. What was sequenced was naive CD8+ T cells from blood, with Jurkat cell RNA spiked in. In light of the paper, this sample's cell subset or site label describes: FACS-sorted CD8+CD4-CCR7+CD45RA+ naive T cells. This chain is built from TRBV19 and TRBJ2-7, and 7 bases in between align with TRBD2. This TCR was recovered from a human donor in good health. Some libraries in this study had Jurkat cell RNA spiked in. The bases are TGTGCCAGTAGTATAGCACTAGCGACTCGCACCTACGAGCAGTACTTC. Protein translation: CASSIALATRTYEQYF.